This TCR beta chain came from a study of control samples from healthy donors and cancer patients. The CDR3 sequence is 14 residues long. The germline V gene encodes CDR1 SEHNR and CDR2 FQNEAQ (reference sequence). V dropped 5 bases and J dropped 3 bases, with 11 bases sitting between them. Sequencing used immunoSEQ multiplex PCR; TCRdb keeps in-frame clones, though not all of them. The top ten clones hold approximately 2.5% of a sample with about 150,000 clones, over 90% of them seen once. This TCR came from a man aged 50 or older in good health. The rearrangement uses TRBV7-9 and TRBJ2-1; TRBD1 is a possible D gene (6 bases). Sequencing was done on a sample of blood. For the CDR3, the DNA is TGTGCCAGCAGCCTCCGGGACAACTACAATGAGCAGTTCTTC. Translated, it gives CASSLRDNYNEQFF.